This T cell receptor (beta chain) emerged from a study of response to subunit inactivated influenza vaccine. This clonotype was observed a few times. Antigen: not known. The study's findings and limits: The study's authors posited that every seasonal influenza vaccination enlists few new T cells.

TCRdb re-called the RT-PCR reads through MiXCR, storing one row per CDR3 protein. Here the sample spans around 320,000 distinct CDR3 sequences, about 20% being singletons. Trimming left V 0 bases short and J 1 base short, with 18 bases between. CDR1 and CDR2 from the germline V gene are LGHDT and YNNKEL (reference sequence). The CDR3 has 18 amino acids. This TCR came from a man aged 50-75 years who received an inactivated influenza vaccine. The chain is built from TRBV3-1 and TRBJ1-2; D uncertain. Sequenced material: PBMCs from blood, taken less than 22 months after vaccination. CDR3 DNA sequence: TGTGCCAGCAGCCAAGAGCGAGCGGCAGTTGATGGTAACTATGGCTACACCTTC. Residues: CASSQERAAVDGNYGYTF.